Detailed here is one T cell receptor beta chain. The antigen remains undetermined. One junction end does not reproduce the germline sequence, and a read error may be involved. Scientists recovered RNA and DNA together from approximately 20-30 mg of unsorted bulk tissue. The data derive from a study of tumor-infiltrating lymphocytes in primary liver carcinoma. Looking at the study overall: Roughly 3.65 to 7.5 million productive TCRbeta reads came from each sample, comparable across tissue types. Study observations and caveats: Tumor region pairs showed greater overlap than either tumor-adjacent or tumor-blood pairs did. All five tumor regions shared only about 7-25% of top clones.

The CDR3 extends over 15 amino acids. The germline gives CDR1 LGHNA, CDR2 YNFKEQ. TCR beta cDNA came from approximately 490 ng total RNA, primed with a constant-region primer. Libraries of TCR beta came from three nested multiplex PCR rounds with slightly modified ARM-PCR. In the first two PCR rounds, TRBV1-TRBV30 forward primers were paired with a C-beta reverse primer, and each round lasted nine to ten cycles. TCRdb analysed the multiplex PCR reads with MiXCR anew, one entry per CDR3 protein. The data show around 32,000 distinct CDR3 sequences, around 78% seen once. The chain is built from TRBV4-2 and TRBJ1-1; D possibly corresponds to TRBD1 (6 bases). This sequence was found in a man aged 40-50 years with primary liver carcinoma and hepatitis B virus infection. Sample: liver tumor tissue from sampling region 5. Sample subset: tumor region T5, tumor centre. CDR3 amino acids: CASSQCGDMNTEAFF. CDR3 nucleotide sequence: TGTGCCAGTAGCCAATGCGGGGACATGAACACTGAAGCTTTCTTT.